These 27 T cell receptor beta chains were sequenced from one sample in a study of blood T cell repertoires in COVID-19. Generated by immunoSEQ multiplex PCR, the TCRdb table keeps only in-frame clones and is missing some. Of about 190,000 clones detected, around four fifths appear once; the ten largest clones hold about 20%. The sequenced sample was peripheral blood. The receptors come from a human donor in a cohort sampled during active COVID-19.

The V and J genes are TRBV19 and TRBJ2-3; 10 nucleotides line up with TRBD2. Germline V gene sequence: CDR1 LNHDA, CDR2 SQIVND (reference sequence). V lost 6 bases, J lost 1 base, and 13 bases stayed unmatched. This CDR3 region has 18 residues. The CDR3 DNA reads TGTGCCAGTAGCGGGGACAGCGGGGGGGCCCGGGGCACAGATACGCAGTATTTT. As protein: CASSGDSGGARGTDTQYF.

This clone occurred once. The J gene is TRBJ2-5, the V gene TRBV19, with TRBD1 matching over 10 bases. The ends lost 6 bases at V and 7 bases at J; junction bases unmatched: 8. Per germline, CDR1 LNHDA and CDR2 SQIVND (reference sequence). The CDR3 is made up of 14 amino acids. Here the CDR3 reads CASSETGGKGTQYF. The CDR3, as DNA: TGTGCCAGTAGCGAGACAGGGGGCAAAGGGACCCAGTACTTC.

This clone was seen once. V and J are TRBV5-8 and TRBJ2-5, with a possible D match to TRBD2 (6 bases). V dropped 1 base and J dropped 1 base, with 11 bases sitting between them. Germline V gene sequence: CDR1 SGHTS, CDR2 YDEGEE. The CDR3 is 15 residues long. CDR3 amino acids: CASSLLRGFQETQYF. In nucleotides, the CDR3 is TGTGCCAGCAGCTTGTTGCGGGGCTTCCAAGAGACCCAGTACTTC. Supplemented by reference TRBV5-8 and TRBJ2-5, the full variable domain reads EAGVTQSPTHLIKTRGQQATLRCSPISGHTSVYWYQQALGLGLQFLLWYDEGEERNRGNFPPRFSGRQFPNYSSELNVNALELEDSALYLCASSLLRGFQETQYFGPGTRLLVL.

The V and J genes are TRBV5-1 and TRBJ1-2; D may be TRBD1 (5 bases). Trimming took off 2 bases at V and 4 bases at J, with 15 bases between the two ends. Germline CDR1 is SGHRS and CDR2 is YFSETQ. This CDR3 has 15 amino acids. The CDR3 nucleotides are TGCGCCAGCAGCTTAGAGTACGGGACTCTCTATGGCTACACCTTC. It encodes CASSLEYGTLYGYTF. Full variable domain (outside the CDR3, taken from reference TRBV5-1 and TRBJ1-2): KAGVTQTPRYLIKTRGQQVTLSCSPISGHRSVSWYQQTPGQGLQFLFEYFSETQRNKGNFPGRFSGRQFSNSRSEMNVSTLELGDSALYLCASSLEYGTLYGYTFGSGTRLTVV.

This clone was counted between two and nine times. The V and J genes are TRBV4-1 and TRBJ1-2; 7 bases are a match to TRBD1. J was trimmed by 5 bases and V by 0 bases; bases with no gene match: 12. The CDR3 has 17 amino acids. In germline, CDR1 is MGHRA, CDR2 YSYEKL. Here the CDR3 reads CASSQETAGTALYGYTF. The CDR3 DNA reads TGCGCCAGCAGCCAAGAGACTGCCGGGACAGCCCTATATGGCTACACCTTC.

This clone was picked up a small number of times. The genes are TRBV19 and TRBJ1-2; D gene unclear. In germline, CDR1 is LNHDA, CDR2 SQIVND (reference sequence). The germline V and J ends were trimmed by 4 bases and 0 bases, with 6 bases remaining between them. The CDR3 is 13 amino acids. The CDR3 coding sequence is TGTGCCAGTAGTACAACAGCTAACTATGGCTACACCTTC. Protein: CASSTTANYGYTF.

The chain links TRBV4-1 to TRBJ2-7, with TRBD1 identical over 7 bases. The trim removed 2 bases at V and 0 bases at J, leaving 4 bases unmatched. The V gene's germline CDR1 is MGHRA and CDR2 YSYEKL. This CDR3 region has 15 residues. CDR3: CASSQSGTASYEQYF. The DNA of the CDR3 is TGCGCCAGCAGCCAATCCGGGACAGCCTCCTACGAGCAGTACTTC.

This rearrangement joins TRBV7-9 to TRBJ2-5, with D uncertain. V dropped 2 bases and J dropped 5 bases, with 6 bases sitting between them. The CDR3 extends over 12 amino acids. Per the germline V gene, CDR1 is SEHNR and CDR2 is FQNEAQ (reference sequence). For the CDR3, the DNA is TGTGCCAGCAGCTTAAACGAGGAGACCCAGTACTTC. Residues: CASSLNEETQYF.

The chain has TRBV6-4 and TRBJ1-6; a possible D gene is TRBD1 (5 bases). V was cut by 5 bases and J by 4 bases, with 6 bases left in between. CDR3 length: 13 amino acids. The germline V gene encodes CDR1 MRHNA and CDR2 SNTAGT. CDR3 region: CASSQGYNSPLHF. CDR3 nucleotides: TGTGCCAGCAGTCAGGGATATAATTCACCCCTCCACTTT.

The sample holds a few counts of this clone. The CDR3 DNA reads as TGTGCCAGCAGCTTAGGTCGGGGACAGGGGATAGGTACAGATACGCAGTATTTT. Encoded protein: CASSLGRGQGIGTDTQYF. The chain couples TRBV11-2 to TRBJ2-3; 10 bases line up with TRBD1. This CDR3 has 18 amino acids. Germline V gene lookup returns CDR1 SGHAT and CDR2 FQNNGV. V shed 1 base and J 3 bases; nucleotides not matched to a gene: 10.

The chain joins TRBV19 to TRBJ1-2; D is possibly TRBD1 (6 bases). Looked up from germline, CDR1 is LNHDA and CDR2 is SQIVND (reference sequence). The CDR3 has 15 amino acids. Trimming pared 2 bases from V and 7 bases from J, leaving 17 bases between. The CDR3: CASSIRQARSGGYTF. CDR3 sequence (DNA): TGTGCCAGTAGTATAAGACAGGCGCGCTCGGGTGGCTACACCTTC. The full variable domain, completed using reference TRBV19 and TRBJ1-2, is DGGITQSPKYLFRKEGQNVTLSCEQNLNHDAMYWYRQDPGQGLRLIYYSQIVNDFQKGDIAEGYSVSREKKESFPLTVTSAQKNPTAFYLCASSIRQARSGGYTFGSGTRLTVV.

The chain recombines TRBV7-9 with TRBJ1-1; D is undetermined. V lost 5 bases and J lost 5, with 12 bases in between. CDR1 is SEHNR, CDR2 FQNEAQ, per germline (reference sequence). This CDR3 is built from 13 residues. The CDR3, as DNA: TGTGCCAGCAGCAGACATCCTGAGACTGAAGCTTTCTTT. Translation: CASSRHPETEAFF. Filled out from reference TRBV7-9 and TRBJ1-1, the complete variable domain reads DTGVSQNPRHKITKRGQNVTFRCDPISEHNRLYWYRQTLGQGPEFLTYFQNEAQLEKSRLLSDRFSAERPKGSFSTLEIQRTEQGDSAMYLCASSRHPETEAFFGQGTRLTVV.

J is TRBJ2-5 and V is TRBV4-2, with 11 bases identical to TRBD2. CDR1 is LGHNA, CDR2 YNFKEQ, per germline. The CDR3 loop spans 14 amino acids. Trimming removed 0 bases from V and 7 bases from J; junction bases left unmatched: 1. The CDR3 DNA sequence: TGTGCCAGCAGCCAAGAACTAGCGGGGGCGACCCAGTACTTC. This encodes CASSQELAGATQYF.

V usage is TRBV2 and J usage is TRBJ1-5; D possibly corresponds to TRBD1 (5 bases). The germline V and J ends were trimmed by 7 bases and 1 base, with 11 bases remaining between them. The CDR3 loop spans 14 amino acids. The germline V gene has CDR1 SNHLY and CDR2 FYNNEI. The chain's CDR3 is CASNRGMSNQPQHF. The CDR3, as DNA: TGTGCCAGCAATAGGGGAATGAGCAATCAGCCCCAGCATTTT.

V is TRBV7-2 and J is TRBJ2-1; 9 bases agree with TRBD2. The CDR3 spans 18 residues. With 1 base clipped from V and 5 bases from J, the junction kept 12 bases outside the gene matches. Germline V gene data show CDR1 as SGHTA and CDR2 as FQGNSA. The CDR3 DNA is TGTGCCAGCAGCTTAGTCTTTCGGCGGGAGGGCCGGCACAATGAGCAGTTCTTC. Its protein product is CASSLVFRREGRHNEQFF.

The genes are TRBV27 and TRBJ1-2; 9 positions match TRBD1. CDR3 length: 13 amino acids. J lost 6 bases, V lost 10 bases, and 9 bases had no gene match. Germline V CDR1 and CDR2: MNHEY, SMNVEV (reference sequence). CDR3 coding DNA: TGTGCCACCGGGACAGGGAAACTCCATGGCTACACCTTC. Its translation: CATGTGKLHGYTF.

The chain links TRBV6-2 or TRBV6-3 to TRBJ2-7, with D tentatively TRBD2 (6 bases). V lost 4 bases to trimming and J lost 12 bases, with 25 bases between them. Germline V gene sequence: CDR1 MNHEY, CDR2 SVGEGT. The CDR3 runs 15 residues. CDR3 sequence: CASSSPGTLGDFGYF. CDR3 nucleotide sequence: TGTGCCAGCAGTTCACCAGGGACTCTCGGGGACTTTGGGTACTTC.

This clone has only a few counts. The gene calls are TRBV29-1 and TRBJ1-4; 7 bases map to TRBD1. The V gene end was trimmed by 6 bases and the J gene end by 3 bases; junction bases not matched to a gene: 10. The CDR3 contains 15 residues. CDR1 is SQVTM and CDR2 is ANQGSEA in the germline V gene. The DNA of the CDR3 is TGCAGCGTAGGGGCAACGACAGGGTCTAATGAAAAACTGTTTTTT. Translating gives CSVGATTGSNEKLFF.

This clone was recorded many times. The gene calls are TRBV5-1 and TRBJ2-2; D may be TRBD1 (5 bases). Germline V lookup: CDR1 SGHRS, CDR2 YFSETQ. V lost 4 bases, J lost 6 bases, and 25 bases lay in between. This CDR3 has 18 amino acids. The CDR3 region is CASSRNAITGTGSGELFF. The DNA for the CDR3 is TGCGCCAGCAGCCGAAATGCGATAACAGGAACGGGCTCCGGGGAGCTGTTTTTT.

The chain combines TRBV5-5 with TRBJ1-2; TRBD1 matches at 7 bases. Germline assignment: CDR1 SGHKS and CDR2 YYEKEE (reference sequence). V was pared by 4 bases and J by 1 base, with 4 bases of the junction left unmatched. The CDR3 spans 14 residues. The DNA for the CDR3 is TGTGCCAGCAGCCAACAGGGGATTAACTATGGCTACACCTTC. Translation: CASSQQGINYGYTF.

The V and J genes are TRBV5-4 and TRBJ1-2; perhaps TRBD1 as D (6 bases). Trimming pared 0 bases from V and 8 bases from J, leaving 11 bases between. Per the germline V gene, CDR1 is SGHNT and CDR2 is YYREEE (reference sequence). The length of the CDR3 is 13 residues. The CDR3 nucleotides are TGTGCCAGCAGCTTGGAAACAGGGCTGGGCTACACCTTC. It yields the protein CASSLETGLGYTF.

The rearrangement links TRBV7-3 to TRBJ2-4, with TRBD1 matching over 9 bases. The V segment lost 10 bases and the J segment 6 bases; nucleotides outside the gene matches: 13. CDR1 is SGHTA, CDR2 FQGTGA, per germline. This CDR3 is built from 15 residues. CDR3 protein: CATNLTPTGGNIQYF. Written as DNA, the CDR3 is TGTGCCACAAACTTAACGCCGACAGGGGGAAACATTCAGTACTTC. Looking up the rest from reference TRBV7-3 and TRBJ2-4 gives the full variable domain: GAGVSQTPSNKVTEKGKYVELRCDPISGHTALYWYRQSLGQGPEFLIYFQGTGAADDSGLPNDRFFAVRPEGSVSTLKIQRTERGDSAVYLCATNLTPTGGNIQYFGAGTRLSVL.

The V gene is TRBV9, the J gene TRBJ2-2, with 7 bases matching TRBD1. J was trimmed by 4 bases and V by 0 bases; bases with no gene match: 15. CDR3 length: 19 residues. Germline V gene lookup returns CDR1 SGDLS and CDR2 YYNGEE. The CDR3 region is CASSVGILGGQVFTGELFF. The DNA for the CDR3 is TGTGCCAGCAGCGTAGGTATTCTCGGTGGACAGGTCTTCACCGGGGAGCTGTTTTTT.

CDR3 region: CSASPGTGVKGGNTIYF. As DNA, the CDR3 is TGCAGTGCTAGTCCCGGGACAGGGGTGAAAGGAGGAAACACCATATATTTT. V usage is TRBV20-1 and J usage is TRBJ1-3; 10 bases map to TRBD1. The V and J ends lost 3 bases and 4 bases, in that order; junction bases with no gene match: 12. The CDR3 is made up of 17 amino acids. Germline lookup yields CDR1 DFQATT and CDR2 SNEGSKA (reference sequence).

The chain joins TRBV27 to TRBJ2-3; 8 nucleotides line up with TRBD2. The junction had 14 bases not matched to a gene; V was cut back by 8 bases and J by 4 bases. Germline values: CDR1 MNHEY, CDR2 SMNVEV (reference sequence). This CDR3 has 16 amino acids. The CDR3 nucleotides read TGTGCCAGCCGCCCAACCGTGGGACTAGGCGCAGATACGCAGTATTTT. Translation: CASRPTVGLGADTQYF.

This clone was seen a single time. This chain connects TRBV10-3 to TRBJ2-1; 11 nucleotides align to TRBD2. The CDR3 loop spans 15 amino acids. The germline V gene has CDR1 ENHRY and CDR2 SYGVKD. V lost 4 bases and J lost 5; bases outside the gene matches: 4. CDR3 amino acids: CAISGGTSGDNEQFF. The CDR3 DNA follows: TGTGCCATCAGTGGGGGGACTAGCGGAGACAATGAGCAGTTCTTC.

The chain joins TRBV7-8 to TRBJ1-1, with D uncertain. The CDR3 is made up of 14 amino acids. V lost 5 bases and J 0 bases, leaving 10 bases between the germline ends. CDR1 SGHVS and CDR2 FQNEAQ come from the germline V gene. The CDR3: CASSREYMNTEAFF. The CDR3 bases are TGTGCCAGCAGCCGAGAATATATGAACACTGAAGCTTTCTTT.